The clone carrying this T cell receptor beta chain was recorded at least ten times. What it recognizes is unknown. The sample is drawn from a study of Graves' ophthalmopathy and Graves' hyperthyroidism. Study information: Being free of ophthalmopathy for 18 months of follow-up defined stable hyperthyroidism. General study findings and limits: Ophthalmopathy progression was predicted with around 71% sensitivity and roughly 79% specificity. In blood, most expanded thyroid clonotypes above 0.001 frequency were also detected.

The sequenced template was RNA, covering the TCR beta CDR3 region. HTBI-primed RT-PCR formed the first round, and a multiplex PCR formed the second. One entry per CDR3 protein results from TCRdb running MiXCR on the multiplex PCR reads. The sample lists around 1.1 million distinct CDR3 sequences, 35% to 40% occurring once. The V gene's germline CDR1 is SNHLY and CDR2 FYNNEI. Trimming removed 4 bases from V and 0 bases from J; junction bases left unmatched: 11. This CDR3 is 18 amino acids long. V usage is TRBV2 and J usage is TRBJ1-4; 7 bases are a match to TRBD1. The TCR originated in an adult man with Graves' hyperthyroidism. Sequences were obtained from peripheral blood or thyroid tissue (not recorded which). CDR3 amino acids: CASSADRESTSTNEKLFF. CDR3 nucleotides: TGTGCCAGCAGTGCCGACAGGGAAAGCACCTCAACTAATGAAAAACTGTTTTTT.